Listed below are T cell receptor beta chains from one sample, sequenced in a study of T-cell reconstitution after alpha-beta-depleted transplantation in children. TCRdb fed the PCR reads into MiXCR, producing one record per CDR3 protein. The sample lists roughly 310,000 distinct CDR3 sequences, about a quarter seen once, with 11% in the top ten. Material: PBMCs, mostly from graft donor cells, obtained 180 days after TCRalphabeta/CD19-depleted stem cell transplant. The receptors originated from a male patient younger than 18 who had a stem cell transplant for acute lymphoblastic leukemia, so the T cells may come from the graft donor. Each CDR3 is given without its conserved first and last residue. Each record gives: J gene, CDR3 length, V gene, CDR3 protein.

J: TRBJ1-1; length: 11; V: TRBV9; CDR3: ASRPLKGAEAF
J: TRBJ2-5; length: 11; V: TRBV29-1; CDR3: SVDTGKGETQY
J: TRBJ1-1; length: 13; V: TRBV4-1; CDR3: ASSHPRVTNTEAF
J: TRBJ1-1; length: 12; V: TRBV7-8; CDR3: ASSSGPGGTEAF
J: TRBJ2-5; length: 11; V: TRBV20-1; CDR3: SARGNSQETQY
J: TRBJ1-6; length: 10; V: TRBV5-1; CDR3: ASSPENSPLH
J: TRBJ2-2; length: 12; V: TRBV9; CDR3: ASSVAGNTGELF
J: TRBJ1-4; length: 11; V: TRBV10-3; CDR3: AISESGDEKLF
J: TRBJ2-4; length: 12; V: TRBV15; CDR3: ATSSGLPKNIQY
J: TRBJ2-1; length: 13; V: TRBV5-6; CDR3: ASSLEDSSYNEQF